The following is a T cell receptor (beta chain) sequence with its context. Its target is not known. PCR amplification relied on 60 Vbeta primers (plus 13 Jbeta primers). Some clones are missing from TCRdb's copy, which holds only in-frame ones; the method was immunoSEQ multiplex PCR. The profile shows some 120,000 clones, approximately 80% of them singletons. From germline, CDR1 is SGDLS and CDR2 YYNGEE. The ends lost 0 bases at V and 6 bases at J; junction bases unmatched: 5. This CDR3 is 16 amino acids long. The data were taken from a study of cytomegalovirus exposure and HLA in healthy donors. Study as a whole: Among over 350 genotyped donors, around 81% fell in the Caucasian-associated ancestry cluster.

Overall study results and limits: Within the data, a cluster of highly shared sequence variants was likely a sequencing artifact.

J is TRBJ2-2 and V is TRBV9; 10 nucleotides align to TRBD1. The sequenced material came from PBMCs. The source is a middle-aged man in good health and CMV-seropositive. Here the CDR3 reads CASSVVGTGVAGELFF. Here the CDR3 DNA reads TGTGCCAGCAGCGTAGTAGGGACAGGGGTTGCCGGGGAGCTGTTTTTT.